This T cell receptor beta chain was recovered during a study of blood T cells in healthy people across ages. This clonotype was picked up a small number of times. CDR1 is LNHNV and CDR2 is YYDKDF in the germline V gene (reference sequence). The CDR3 is made up of 17 amino acids. Trimming pared 3 bases from V and 3 bases from J, leaving 20 bases between. The second PCR ran roughly 7 to 12 cycles with a sample-barcoded 5' primer and J-beta primers. TCRdb re-called the 5' RACE reads through MiXCR, storing one row per CDR3 protein. The repertoire includes more than 1 million distinct CDR3 sequences, 40% to 45% of them detected once, and approximately 19% sits in the top ten.

The source material was blood. This receptor was taken from an older woman in good health. This sequence joins TRBV15 and TRBJ2-5; D is tentatively TRBD1 or TRBD2 (6 bases each). The CDR3 coding sequence is TGTGCCACCAGCAGCCCGGTGTCGGGGGCCGGTGAAGAGACCCAGTACTTC. Its protein product is CATSSPVSGAGEETQYF.